One and the same sample provided the 6 T cell receptor beta chains below, sequenced in a study of memory CD4+ T cells and cytomegalovirus serostatus. Single viable CD3+CD4+CD8-CD45RO+ cells were sorted as the memory CD4+ T cells. Clones were read by immunoSEQ multiplex PCR, and TCRdb kept only the in-frame ones, dropping some. The sample holds around 44,000 clones; over 65% are singletons and the top ten take roughly 6.7%. Source material: memory CD4+ T cells from blood. The source is an adult in good health and CMV-seronegative.

CDR3 amino acids: CASKPTGLGGYTF. The CDR3 region has the DNA TGTGCCAGCAAACCAACAGGGCTCGGGGGCTACACCTTC. The chain employs TRBV28 and TRBJ1-2; maybe TRBD1 (6 bases). Germline lookup yields CDR1 MDHEN and CDR2 SYDVKM. The V end lost 7 bases, the J end lost 8 bases, and 17 bases lay between the germline ends. This CDR3 is built from 13 residues.

V is TRBV7-2 and J is TRBJ1-1, with TRBD1 matching 7 bases. The J segment lost 5 bases and the V segment lost 7 bases, leaving 13 bases of the junction unmatched. Germline V gene lookup returns CDR1 SGHTA and CDR2 FQGNSA. The CDR3 has 15 amino acids. CDR3 sequence: CASNPRGGARTEAFF. The CDR3 region has the DNA TGTGCCAGCAACCCACGAGGGGGCGCGCGTACTGAAGCTTTCTTT.

This clone was detected a few times. The chain couples TRBV7-9 to TRBJ1-2, with 12 bases identical to TRBD1. Germline CDR1 is SEHNR and CDR2 is FQNEAQ (reference sequence). With 4 bases clipped from V and 6 bases from J, the junction kept 6 bases outside the gene matches. The CDR3 has 15 residues. CDR3 DNA: TGTGCCAGCAGCTCCCCGGGACAGGGGGCGCATGGCTACACCTTC. Translating it yields CASSSPGQGAHGYTF.

CDR3 protein: CASSQYETQYF. In DNA, the CDR3 is TGTGCCAGCAGCCAATACGAGACCCAGTACTTC. The rearrangement links TRBV14 to TRBJ2-5; D is ambiguous. The V end was cut by 2 bases, the J end by 5 bases, with 3 bases between. Germline loops: CDR1 SGHDN, CDR2 FVKESK. There are 11 residues in the CDR3.

This clone was found once. The chain uses TRBV6-6 and TRBJ1-2, with 10 bases fitting TRBD1. CDR3 length: 16 amino acids. V gave up 5 bases and J gave up 6 bases; unmatched junction bases: 12. Germline V gives CDR1 MNHNY, CDR2 SVGAGI (reference sequence). CDR3 DNA: TGTGCCAGCAGTCGATATTCCCGGGACAGGGGTGATGGCTACACCTTC. Translation gives CASSRYSRDRGDGYTF.

This clone was found once. The chain uses TRBV29-1 and TRBJ2-1; the D call may be TRBD1 or TRBD2 (5 bases each). Germline V gene lookup returns CDR1 SQVTM and CDR2 ANQGSEA. V lost 5 bases, J lost 7 bases, and 24 bases lay in between. This CDR3 has 16 amino acids. CDR3 residues: CSVPARGRAGPNEQFF. In nucleotides, the CDR3 is TGCAGCGTTCCCGCAAGGGGAAGGGCGGGCCCGAATGAGCAGTTCTTC.